One and the same sample provided the 30 T cell receptor beta chains below, sequenced in a study of T-cell memory formation after mild COVID-19. One entry per CDR3 protein, called by TCRdb with MiXCR from the 5' RACE reads. This table holds hundreds of thousands of distinct CDR3 sequences, 20% to 30% found once. Sequencing was performed on PBMCs or a T cell subset sorted from them (not recorded which). The source of these receptors is an adult woman who had mild COVID-19 (a few samples of this study predate the infection). Cell type and time point are not known.

The J gene is TRBJ2-6, the V gene TRBV15; maybe TRBD2 (5 bases). Trimming cost V 1 base and J 0 bases, with 7 bases left between them. The CDR3 is made up of 16 amino acids. Germline CDR1 reads LNHNV; CDR2 reads YYDKDF (reference sequence). CDR3 DNA sequence: TGTGCCACCAGCAGAGGTGGAGGCTCTGGGGCCAACGTCCTGACTTTC. This translates into CATSRGGGSGANVLTF.

This rearrangement joins TRBV25-1 to TRBJ2-3; tentative D call: TRBD2 (6 bases). The V end was cut by 5 bases, the J end by 5 bases, with 11 bases between. In germline, CDR1 is MGHDK, CDR2 SYGVNS. CDR3 size: 13 residues. The CDR3 nucleotides read TGTGCCAGCAGTCGGACTACGGGAGATACGCAGTATTTT. It is translated as CASSRTTGDTQYF.

This clonotype has just a few counts. The chain's CDR3 is CASSLGAGQYEQYF. DNA for the CDR3: TGCGCCAGCAGCTTGGGAGCGGGACAATACGAGCAGTACTTC. The V gene is TRBV5-1, the J gene TRBJ2-7; perhaps TRBD2 as D (7 bases). Germline CDR1 SGHRS, CDR2 YFSETQ. The CDR3 extends over 14 amino acids. V was cut by 0 bases and J by 4 bases, with 11 bases left in between.

The V gene is TRBV9, the J gene TRBJ2-5; maybe TRBD2 (5 bases). V shed 3 bases and J shed 1 base, with 10 bases lying between them. This CDR3 has 14 residues. In germline, CDR1 is SGDLS, CDR2 YYNGEE. The CDR3 is CASSGGLLQETQYF. In nucleotides, the CDR3 is TGTGCCAGCAGCGGCGGACTGCTCCAAGAGACCCAGTACTTC.

The V and J genes are TRBV20-1 and TRBJ1-1; 7 positions match TRBD1. The CDR3 totals 13 residues. Trimming took 5 bases from V and 5 from J; bases not matched to a gene: 8. From germline, CDR1 is DFQATT and CDR2 SNEGSKA (reference sequence). The CDR3 here is CSAVGTGVTEAFF. CDR3 nucleotide sequence: TGCAGTGCTGTCGGTACAGGGGTTACTGAAGCTTTCTTT.

The rearrangement joins TRBV7-4 to TRBJ1-4, with 12 bases lining up with TRBD1. V gave up 5 bases and J gave up 3 bases; unmatched junction bases: 7. Germline loops: CDR1 SGHVT, CDR2 SQSDAQ. The CDR3 sequence is 17 residues long. The CDR3 here is CASSPGDRGQANEKLFF. CDR3 nucleotide sequence: TGTGCCAGCAGCCCCGGGGACAGGGGGCAAGCTAATGAAAAACTGTTTTTT.

The chain employs TRBV9 and TRBJ2-3; TRBD1 matches at 7 bases. V was clipped by 3 bases and J by 11 bases; unmatched bases: 3. Germline V CDR1 and CDR2: SGDLS, YYNGEE. This CDR3 is built from 11 residues. The DNA for the CDR3 is TGTGCCAGCAGCGCGACAGGGAGGCAGTATTTT. The encoded protein is CASSATGRQYF. The variable domain in full, with the rest retrieved from reference TRBV9 and TRBJ2-3, is DSGVTQTPKHLITATGQRVTLRCSPRSGDLSVYWYQQSLDQGLQFLIQYYNGEERAKGNILERFSAQQFPDLHSELNLSSLELGDSALYFCASSATGRQYFGPGTRLTVL.

This clonotype was found once. The chain is built from TRBV19 and TRBJ2-1, with D perhaps TRBD1 (6 bases). CDR3 size: 13 residues. Trimming took 3 bases from V and 6 from J, leaving 9 bases between them. Germline assignment: CDR1 LNHDA and CDR2 SQIVND (reference sequence). CDR3 residues: CASSIQGRNEQFF. In DNA form, the CDR3 reads TGTGCCAGTAGTATCCAGGGGCGCAATGAGCAGTTCTTC.

The V and J genes are TRBV25-1 and TRBJ1-1, with a weak D call TRBD1 (5 bases). This CDR3 region has 15 residues. CDR1 and CDR2 (germline): MGHDK, SYGVNS. Trimming cost V 3 bases and J 0 bases, with 11 bases left between them. The chain's CDR3 is CASSDREGMNTEAFF. The CDR3, as DNA: TGTGCCAGCAGTGACAGGGAGGGTATGAACACTGAAGCTTTCTTT.

This chain links TRBV7-9 with TRBJ2-7, with a tentative D call TRBD1 (6 bases). The V and J ends lost 4 bases and 2 bases respectively, with 15 bases between them. The CDR3 totals 15 residues. The germline gives CDR1 SEHNR, CDR2 FQNEAQ (reference sequence). The CDR3 loop reads CASSSPGHLTYEQYF. CDR3 coding DNA: TGTGCCAGCAGCTCTCCGGGACACCTAACCTACGAGCAGTACTTC.

This chain connects TRBV4-2 to TRBJ2-7; D possibly uses TRBD1 or TRBD2 (5 bases each). V lost 2 bases and J lost 3, with 14 bases in between. The CDR3 is 15 residues long. Germline assignment: CDR1 LGHNA and CDR2 YNFKEQ. As DNA, the CDR3 is TGTGCCAGCAGCCAACCAGGAGAGGGGCACTACGAGCAGTACTTC. As protein: CASSQPGEGHYEQYF.

Only a few counts were recorded for this clonotype. The gene calls are TRBV6-5 and TRBJ2-1; 10 bases align to TRBD2. The CDR3 loop spans 15 amino acids. V lost 4 bases to trimming and J lost 16 bases; unmatched junction nucleotides: 16. In germline, CDR1 is MNHEY, CDR2 SVGAGI. For the CDR3, the DNA is TGTGCCAGCAGTTCCGGCTGGACTAGCGGCCTAGACCACTTCTTC. Protein sequence: CASSSGWTSGLDHFF.

J is TRBJ2-1 and V is TRBV12-3 or TRBV12-4; D remains ambiguous. Trimming cost V 5 bases and J 2 bases, with 13 bases left between them. This CDR3 comprises 15 residues. CDR3 DNA: TGTGCCAGCAGTACCAGCTCAGGTCCCTACAATGAGCAGTTCTTC. This sequence encodes CASSTSSGPYNEQFF.

The chain joins TRBV5-1 to TRBJ1-1; 8 nucleotides agree with TRBD1. CDR1 is SGHRS, CDR2 YFSETQ, per germline. Trimming at V came to 7 bases and at J to 5 bases, leaving 10 bases not matched to a gene. CDR3 size: 14 residues. The CDR3 here is CASSFRGRRTEAFF. The CDR3 DNA is TGCGCCAGCTCCTTCAGGGGGCGAAGGACTGAAGCTTTCTTT.

The chain uses TRBV15 and TRBJ2-7; 8 positions agree with TRBD2. Germline CDR1 is LNHNV and CDR2 is YYDKDF (reference sequence). J lost 2 bases, V lost 0 bases, and 9 bases had no gene match. The CDR3 covers 17 residues. CDR3 sequence (DNA): TGTGCCACCAGCAGAGATGGAAGCGGGAGATGGCCCTACGAGCAGTACTTC. Translated: CATSRDGSGRWPYEQYF.

V usage is TRBV4-3 and J usage is TRBJ2-7; 10 nucleotides align to TRBD2. The germline gives CDR1 LGHNA, CDR2 YSLEER. The CDR3 is 15 amino acids. Trimming cost V 3 bases and J 2 bases; bases outside gene matches: 4. The CDR3 is CASSQGAGGPYEQYF. The CDR3 bases are TGCGCCAGCAGCCAGGGAGCGGGAGGGCCCTACGAGCAGTACTTC.

Comments on this clonotype: One junction end does not reproduce the germline sequence, and a read error may be involved. The V and J genes are TRBV25-1 and TRBJ2-1; the match to TRBD2 covers 7 bases. Germline CDR1 is MGHDK and CDR2 is SYGVNS. This CDR3 spans 16 amino acids. The CDR3 sequence is CSSSEKSAGVGNEQFF. The CDR3 bases are TGTTCCAGCAGTGAAAAGAGCGCGGGAGTGGGCAATGAGCAGTTCTTC.

There are many counts of this clonotype. J is TRBJ2-1 and V is TRBV12-3 or TRBV12-4, with 7 bases fitting TRBD1. The CDR3 extends over 15 amino acids. The ends lost 5 bases at V and 4 bases at J; junction bases unmatched: 8. The CDR3 region is CASSPRAGGYNEQFF. CDR3 DNA: TGTGCCAGCAGTCCCCGCGCAGGGGGATACAATGAGCAGTTCTTC.

V and J are TRBV29-1 and TRBJ2-7; D might be TRBD1 (5 bases). The CDR3 covers 13 residues. With 6 bases removed from V and 2 bases from J, the gap between germline ends came to 14 bases. From germline, CDR1 is SQVTM and CDR2 ANQGSEA. The CDR3 loop is CSVTGETTYEQYF. CDR3 in DNA: TGCAGCGTCACAGGAGAGACCACCTACGAGCAGTACTTC.

Only a few counts were recorded for this clonotype. This chain connects TRBV29-1 to TRBJ2-2; D unclear. The CDR3 totals 12 residues. V lost 4 bases and J 4 bases, leaving 7 bases between the germline ends. Germline lookup yields CDR1 SQVTM and CDR2 ANQGSEA. In DNA form, the CDR3 reads TGCAGCGTTGCCAGACCCACCGGGGAGCTGTTTTTT. It encodes CSVARPTGELFF.

The CDR3 region has the DNA TGTGCCAGCAGCCAAGAACAGGGGGCTTCTGGAAACACCATATATTTT. Protein product: CASSQEQGASGNTIYF. The chain links TRBV7-6 to TRBJ1-3, with 9 bases that match TRBD1. The V gene end was trimmed by 5 bases and the J gene end by 1 base; junction bases not matched to a gene: 6. The CDR3 totals 16 residues. CDR1 and CDR2 from the germline V gene are SGHVS and FNYEAQ.

This chain links TRBV7-9 with TRBJ2-5, with a weak D call TRBD2 (5 bases). The CDR3 is made up of 15 amino acids. Germline V gene sequence: CDR1 SEHNR, CDR2 FQNEAQ (reference sequence). Trimming left V 1 base short and J 1 base short, with 10 bases between. For the CDR3, the DNA is TGTGCCAGCAGCTTAGGAGCGGTAATCCAAGAGACCCAGTACTTC. Amino acid sequence: CASSLGAVIQETQYF.

The rearrangement links TRBV5-1 to TRBJ2-5; TRBD2 is a possible D gene (6 bases). Trimming removed 4 bases from V and 1 base from J, with 11 bases in between. Per the germline V gene, CDR1 is SGHRS and CDR2 is YFSETQ. The CDR3 is made up of 14 amino acids. The CDR3 bases are TGCGCCAGCAGCCGGCAGGGAGGCCAAGAGACCCAGTACTTC. Its translation: CASSRQGGQETQYF.

This clonotype has just a few counts. The chain carries TRBV5-5 and TRBJ2-7, with a weak D call TRBD1 (6 bases). This CDR3 comprises 14 residues. The germline V and J ends were trimmed by 3 bases and 3 bases, with 13 bases remaining between them. CDR1 is SGHKS, CDR2 YYEKEE, per germline (reference sequence). This CDR3 reads CASSWVQGDYEQYF. The CDR3 nucleotides are TGTGCCAGCAGCTGGGTACAGGGCGACTACGAGCAGTACTTC.

This clonotype was detected a few times. This chain uses TRBV25-1 with TRBJ2-7; a possible D gene is TRBD2 (6 bases). Germline CDR1 and CDR2: MGHDK and SYGVNS. V was pared by 5 bases and J by 5 bases, with 13 bases between. The CDR3 covers 13 residues. CDR3 residues: CASSPGGDHEQYF. The DNA for the CDR3 is TGTGCCAGCAGTCCCGGCGGGGATCACGAGCAGTACTTC.

The chain recombines TRBV9 with TRBJ1-1; D is unresolved. This CDR3 has 14 amino acids. Germline V gene lookup returns CDR1 SGDLS and CDR2 YYNGEE. V lost 2 bases and J 3 bases, leaving 11 bases between the germline ends. The CDR3 DNA is TGTGCCAGCAGCGTGGACGGAAAAGACACTGAAGCTTTCTTT. Translated, it gives CASSVDGKDTEAFF.

The chain employs TRBV10-2 and TRBJ2-4, with TRBD2 matching 11 bases. Germline values: CDR1 WSHSY, CDR2 SAAADI. The CDR3 loop spans 16 amino acids. Trimming took 4 bases from V and 3 from J; bases not matched to a gene: 5. CDR3 region: CASSAIAGGIKNIQYF. As DNA, the CDR3 is TGCGCCAGCAGTGCCATAGCGGGAGGGATCAAAAACATTCAGTACTTC.

In this sample, this clonotype turned up many times. V gene TRBV24-1 combines with J gene TRBJ2-3; 9 bases align to TRBD2. Losses at the gene ends were 4 bases for V and 1 base for J; bases not matched to a gene: 5. The CDR3 contains 16 residues. Germline V gene data show CDR1 as KGHDR and CDR2 as SFDVKD. CDR3 residues: CATSDYSGGRTDTQYF. CDR3 bases: TGTGCCACCAGTGACTATAGCGGGGGCCGCACAGATACGCAGTATTTT.

The sample holds a few counts of this clonotype. The genes are TRBV3-1 and TRBJ2-7, with D possibly being TRBD2 (5 bases). V lost 2 bases and J lost 3, with 11 bases in between. This CDR3 region has 14 residues. Germline assignment: CDR1 LGHDT and CDR2 YNNKEL (reference sequence). CDR3 sequence reads: CASSQSFAGYEQYF. The CDR3 region has the DNA TGTGCCAGCAGCCAAAGCTTCGCGGGCTACGAGCAGTACTTC.

The rearrangement uses TRBV24-1 and TRBJ2-2, with 10 nucleotides matching TRBD1. The junction had 7 bases not matched to a gene; V was cut back by 6 bases and J by 4 bases. Germline loops: CDR1 KGHDR, CDR2 SFDVKD. The CDR3 runs 16 residues. CDR3 coding DNA: TGTGCCACCAGTTTAGGGGGACAGGGGATCACCGGGGAGCTGTTTTTT. It is translated as CATSLGGQGITGELFF.